The clone carrying this TCR beta chain occurred many times. The antigen is undetermined. This record belongs to a study of T-cell memory formation after mild COVID-19. About the research overall: TCR clusters showed largely donor specificity.

General study findings and limits: Pre-infection memory harbored some responding clones, suggesting cross-reactive memory joined. Day 15 to 85 contracting clones showed balanced CD4/CD8; day 15 to 37 expanders favored CD4+.

The V end lost 0 bases, the J end lost 6 bases, and 17 bases lay between the germline ends. Germline values: CDR1 SGHRS, CDR2 YFSETQ. There are 16 residues in the CDR3. It was 5'RACE with constant-segment primers that produced the TCR alpha and TCR beta cDNA libraries, which carried sample barcodes and UMIs. TCRdb called the 5' RACE reads again in MiXCR, with one record for every CDR3 protein. The sample holds over 120,000 distinct CDR3 sequences; about 19% are singletons and the top ten take 2% to 2.5%. Input material: PBMCs or a T cell subset sorted from them (not recorded which). The chain recombines TRBV5-1 with TRBJ2-3; weak D call: TRBD2 (5 bases). The origin of this receptor is an adult woman who had mild COVID-19 (a few samples of this study predate the infection). Cell type and time point are not known. Here the CDR3 reads CASSLEERVRGDTQYF. For the CDR3, the DNA is TGCGCCAGCAGCTTGGAGGAACGGGTACGAGGGGATACGCAGTATTTT.